This TCR beta chain was sequenced for a study of naive and memory T cell subsets. Germline V gives CDR1 SEHNR, CDR2 FQNEAQ (reference sequence). This CDR3 spans 15 amino acids. V shed 5 bases, J shed 5 bases, and the junction held 7 bases outside the gene matches. This clonotype is a singleton in its sample. As yet, its antigen is unknown. Findings and caveats of the study: The power law exponent of TCR abundance differed between naive and memory cells.

Separate alpha and beta amplification began at the second PCR step. EMRA cells were CD45RA+CD27-, and effector memory cells CD45RA-CD27-. The beta constant-region primer was an equimolar mix of two oligonucleotides covering TRBC1 and TRBC2. One entry per CDR3 protein results from TCRdb running MiXCR on the UMI-ligation and nested PCR reads. The sample records fewer than 40,000 distinct CDR3 sequences, about 14% being singletons. The clonotype was recovered from a human donor in good health. Sequenced sample: effector memory CD4+ T cells from blood. The sample's subset: effector memory, CD45RA- CD27-. The rearrangement joins TRBV7-9 to TRBJ1-1; 11 nucleotides match TRBD1. CDR3 sequence (DNA): TGTGCCAGCAGCGAGAGGACAGGGGGCGGGACTGAAGCTTTCTTT. Protein product: CASSERTGGGTEAFF.